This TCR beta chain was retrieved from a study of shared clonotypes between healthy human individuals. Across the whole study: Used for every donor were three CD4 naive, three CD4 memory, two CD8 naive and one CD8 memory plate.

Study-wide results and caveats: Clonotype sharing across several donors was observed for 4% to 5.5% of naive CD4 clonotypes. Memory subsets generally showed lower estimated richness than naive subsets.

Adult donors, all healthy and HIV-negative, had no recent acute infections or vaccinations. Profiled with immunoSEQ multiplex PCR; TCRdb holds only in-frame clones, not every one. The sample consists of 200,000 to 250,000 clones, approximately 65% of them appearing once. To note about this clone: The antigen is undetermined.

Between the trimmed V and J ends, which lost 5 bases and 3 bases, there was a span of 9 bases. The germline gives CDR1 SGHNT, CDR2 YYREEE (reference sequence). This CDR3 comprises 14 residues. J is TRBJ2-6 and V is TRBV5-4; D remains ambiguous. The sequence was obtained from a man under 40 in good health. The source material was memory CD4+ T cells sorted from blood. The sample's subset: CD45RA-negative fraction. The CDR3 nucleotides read TGTGCCAGCAGTTTAGTTGGTGGGGCCAACGTCCTGACTTTC. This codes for CASSLVGGANVLTF.